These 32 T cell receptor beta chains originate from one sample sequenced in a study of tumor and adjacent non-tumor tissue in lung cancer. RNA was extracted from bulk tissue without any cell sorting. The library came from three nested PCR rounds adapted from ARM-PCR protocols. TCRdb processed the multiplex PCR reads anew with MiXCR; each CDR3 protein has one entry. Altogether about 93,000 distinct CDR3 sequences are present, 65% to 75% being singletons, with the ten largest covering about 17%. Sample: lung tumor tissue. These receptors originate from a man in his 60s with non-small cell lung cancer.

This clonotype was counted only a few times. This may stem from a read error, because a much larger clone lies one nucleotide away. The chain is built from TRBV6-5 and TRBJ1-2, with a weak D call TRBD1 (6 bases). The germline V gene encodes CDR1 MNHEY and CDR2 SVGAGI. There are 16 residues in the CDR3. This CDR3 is CASSLQGNIYNYDYTF. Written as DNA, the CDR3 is TGTGCCAGCAGTTTACAGGGAAACATCTATAACTATGACTACACCTTC.

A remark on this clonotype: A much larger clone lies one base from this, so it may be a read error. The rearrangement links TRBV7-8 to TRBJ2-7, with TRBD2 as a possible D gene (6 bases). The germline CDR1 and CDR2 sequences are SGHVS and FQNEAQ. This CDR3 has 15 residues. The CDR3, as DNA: TGTGTCAGCAGCGACGACCTAGCGAGGTCCTACGAGCAGTACTTC. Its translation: CVSSDDLARSYEQYF.

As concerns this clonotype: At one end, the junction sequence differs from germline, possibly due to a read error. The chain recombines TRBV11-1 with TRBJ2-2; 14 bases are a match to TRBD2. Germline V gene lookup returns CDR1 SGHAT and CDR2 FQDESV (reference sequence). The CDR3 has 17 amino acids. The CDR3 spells CASSPGTSGRDSGGLFF. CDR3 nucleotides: TGTGCCAGCAGCCCCGGGACTAGCGGGAGAGACTCTGGGGGGCTGTTTTTT.

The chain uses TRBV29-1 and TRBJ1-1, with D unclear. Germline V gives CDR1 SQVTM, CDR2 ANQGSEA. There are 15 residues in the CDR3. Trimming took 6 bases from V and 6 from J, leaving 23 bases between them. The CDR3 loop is CSVIKQCLSNSEAFF. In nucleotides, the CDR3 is TGCAGCGTCATAAAACAGTGTTTGAGTAACTCTGAAGCTTTCTTT.

The CDR3 protein is CASSQDAGGPTDTQYF. CDR3 nucleotides: TGCGCCAGCAGCCAAGATGCGGGAGGGCCGACAGATACGCAGTATTTT. The chain employs TRBV4-1 and TRBJ2-3; TRBD2 matches at 9 bases. CDR1 is MGHRA, CDR2 YSYEKL, per germline. Trimming removed 0 bases from V and 3 bases from J; junction bases left unmatched: 4. CDR3 size: 16 residues.

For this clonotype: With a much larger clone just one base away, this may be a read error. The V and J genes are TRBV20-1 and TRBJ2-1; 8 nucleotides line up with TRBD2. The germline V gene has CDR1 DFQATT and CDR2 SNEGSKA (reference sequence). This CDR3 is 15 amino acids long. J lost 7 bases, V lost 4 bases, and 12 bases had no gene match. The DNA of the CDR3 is TGCAGTGCTATTAGCGGGATGACCTACGTGAATGAGCAGTTCTTC. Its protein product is CSAISGMTYVNEQFF.

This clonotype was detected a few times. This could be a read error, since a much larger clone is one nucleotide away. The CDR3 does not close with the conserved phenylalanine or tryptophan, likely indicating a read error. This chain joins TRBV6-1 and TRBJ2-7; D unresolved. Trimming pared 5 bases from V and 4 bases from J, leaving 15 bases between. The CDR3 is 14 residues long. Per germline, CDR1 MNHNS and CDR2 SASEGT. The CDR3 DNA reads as TGTGCCAGCAGTCAGGACCCCATCGGATACGAGCAGTACTCC. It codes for CASSQDPIGYEQYS.

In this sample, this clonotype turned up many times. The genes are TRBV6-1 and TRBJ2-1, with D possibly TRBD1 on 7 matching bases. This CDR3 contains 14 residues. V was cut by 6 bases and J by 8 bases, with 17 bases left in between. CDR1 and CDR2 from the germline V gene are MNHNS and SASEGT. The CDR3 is CASREGAQSYEQFF. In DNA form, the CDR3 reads TGTGCCAGCAGGGAGGGGGCGCAGAGCTATGAGCAGTTCTTC.

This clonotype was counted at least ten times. The chain's CDR3 is CSATGTSGRHEQFF. The CDR3 nucleotides are TGCAGTGCTACCGGGACTAGCGGGAGACATGAGCAGTTCTTC. This chain joins TRBV20-1 and TRBJ2-1, with TRBD2 matching over 14 bases. This CDR3 comprises 14 residues. Losses at the gene ends were 4 bases for V and 8 bases for J; bases not matched to a gene: 4. Germline CDR1 reads DFQATT; CDR2 reads SNEGSKA (reference sequence).

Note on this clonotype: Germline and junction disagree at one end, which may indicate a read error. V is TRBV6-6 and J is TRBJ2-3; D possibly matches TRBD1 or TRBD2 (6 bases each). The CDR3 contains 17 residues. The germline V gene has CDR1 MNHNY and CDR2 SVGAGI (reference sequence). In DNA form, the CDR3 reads TGCTCCAGCAGTTACGGGGAGGACAGTTTCTACACAGATACGCAGTACTTT. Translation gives CSSSYGEDSFYTDTQYF.

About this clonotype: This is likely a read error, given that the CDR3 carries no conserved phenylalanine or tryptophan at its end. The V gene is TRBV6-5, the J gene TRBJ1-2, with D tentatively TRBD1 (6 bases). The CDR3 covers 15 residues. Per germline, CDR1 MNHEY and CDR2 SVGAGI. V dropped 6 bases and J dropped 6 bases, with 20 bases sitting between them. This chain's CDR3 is CASSPRRGSFDGYTY. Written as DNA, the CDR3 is TGTGCCAGCAGCCCTCGGAGGGGGTCTTTCGATGGCTACACCTAC.

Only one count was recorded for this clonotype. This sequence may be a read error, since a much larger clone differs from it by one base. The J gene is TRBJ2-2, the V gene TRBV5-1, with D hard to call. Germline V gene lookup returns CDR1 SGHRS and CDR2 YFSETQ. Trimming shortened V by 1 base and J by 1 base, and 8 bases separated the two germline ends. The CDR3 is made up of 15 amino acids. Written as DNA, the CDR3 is TGCGCCAGCAGCTTGACCGCAGGGAACACCGGGGAGCTGTTTTTT. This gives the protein CASSLTAGNTGELFF.

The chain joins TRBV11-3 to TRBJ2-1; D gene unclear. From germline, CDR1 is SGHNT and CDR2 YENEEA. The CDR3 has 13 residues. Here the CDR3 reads CDGRPVSTNEQFF. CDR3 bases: TGTGACGGCAGACCGGTGAGCACGAATGAGCAGTTCTTC.

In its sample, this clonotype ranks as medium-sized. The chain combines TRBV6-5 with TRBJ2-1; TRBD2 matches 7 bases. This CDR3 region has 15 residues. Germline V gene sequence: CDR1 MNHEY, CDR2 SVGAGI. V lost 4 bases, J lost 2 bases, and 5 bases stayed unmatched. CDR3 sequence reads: CASSSGLLAYNEQFF. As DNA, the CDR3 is TGTGCCAGCAGTTCGGGACTACTCGCCTACAATGAGCAGTTCTTC.

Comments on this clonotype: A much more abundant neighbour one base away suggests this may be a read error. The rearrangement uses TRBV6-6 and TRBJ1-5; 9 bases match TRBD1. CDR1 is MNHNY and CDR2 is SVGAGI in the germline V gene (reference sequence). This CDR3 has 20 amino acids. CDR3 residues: CASSHHWGQGISISDQPQHF. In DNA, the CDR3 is TGTGCCAGCAGTCACCATTGGGGACAGGGTATTTCAATTAGCGATCAGCCCCAGCATTTT.

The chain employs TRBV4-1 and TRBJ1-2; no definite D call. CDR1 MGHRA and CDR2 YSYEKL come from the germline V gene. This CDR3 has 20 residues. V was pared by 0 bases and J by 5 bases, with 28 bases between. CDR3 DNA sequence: TGCGCCAGCAGCCAAGAGACCTCCACCCACAGACGCTCCTCTATGTATGGCTACACCTTC. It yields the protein CASSQETSTHRRSSMYGYTF.

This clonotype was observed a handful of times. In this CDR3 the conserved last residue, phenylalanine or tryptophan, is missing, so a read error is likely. CDR3 amino acids: CAGSYSLAGVTYEQYL. CDR3 nucleotides: TGTGCCGGCAGTTACTCACTAGCGGGGGTAACTTACGAGCAGTACTTG. J is TRBJ2-7 and V is TRBV6-2 or TRBV6-3; 11 positions agree with TRBD2. This CDR3 contains 16 residues. The V gene's germline CDR1 is MNHEY and CDR2 SVGEGT.

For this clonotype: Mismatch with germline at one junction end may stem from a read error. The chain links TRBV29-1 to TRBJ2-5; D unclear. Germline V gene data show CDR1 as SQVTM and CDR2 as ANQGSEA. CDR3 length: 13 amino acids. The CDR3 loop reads CSILHGVKETQYF. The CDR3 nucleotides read TGCAGCATTCTCCATGGGGTCAAAGAGACCCAATACTTC.

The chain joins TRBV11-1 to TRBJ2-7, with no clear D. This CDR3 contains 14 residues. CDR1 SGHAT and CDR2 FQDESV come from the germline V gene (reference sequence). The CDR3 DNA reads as TGTATCGGCAGCTTTCCCGGCGGCGCCCACGAGCAGTACTTC. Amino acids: CIGSFPGGAHEQYF. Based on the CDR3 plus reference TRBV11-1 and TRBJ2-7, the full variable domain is EAEVAQSPRYKITEKSQAVAFWCDPISGHATLYWYRQILGQGPELLVQFQDESVVDDSQLPKDRFSAERLKGVDSTLKIQPAELGDSAMYLCIGSFPGGAHEQYFGPGTRLTVT.

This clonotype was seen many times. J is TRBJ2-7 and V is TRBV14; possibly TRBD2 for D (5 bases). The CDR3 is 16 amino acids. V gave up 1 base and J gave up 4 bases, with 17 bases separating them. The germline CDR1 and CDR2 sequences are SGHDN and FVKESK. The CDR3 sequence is CASSQVIRETRYEQYF. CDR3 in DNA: TGTGCCAGCAGCCAAGTTATCCGGGAAACTCGGTACGAGCAGTACTTC.

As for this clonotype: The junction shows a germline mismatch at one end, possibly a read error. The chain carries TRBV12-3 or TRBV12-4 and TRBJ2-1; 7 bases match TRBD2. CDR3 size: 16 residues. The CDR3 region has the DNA TGTGTCAGCAGTTTCGAGGGAGGGCCTGTTTGGAATGAACAGTTCTTC. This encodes CVSSFEGGPVWNEQFF.

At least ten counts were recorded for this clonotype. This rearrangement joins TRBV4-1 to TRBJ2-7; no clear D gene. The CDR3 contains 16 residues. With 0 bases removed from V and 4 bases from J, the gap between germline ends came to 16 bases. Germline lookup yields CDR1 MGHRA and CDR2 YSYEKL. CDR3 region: CASSQDPSPPHYEQYF. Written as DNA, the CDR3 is TGCGCCAGCAGCCAAGACCCCTCCCCTCCACATTACGAGCAGTACTTC.

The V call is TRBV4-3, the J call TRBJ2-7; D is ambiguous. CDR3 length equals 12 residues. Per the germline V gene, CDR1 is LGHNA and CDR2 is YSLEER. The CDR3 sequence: CFSSQTGSQQYF. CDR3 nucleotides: TGCTTCAGCAGCCAAACCGGGTCGCAGCAGTACTTC.

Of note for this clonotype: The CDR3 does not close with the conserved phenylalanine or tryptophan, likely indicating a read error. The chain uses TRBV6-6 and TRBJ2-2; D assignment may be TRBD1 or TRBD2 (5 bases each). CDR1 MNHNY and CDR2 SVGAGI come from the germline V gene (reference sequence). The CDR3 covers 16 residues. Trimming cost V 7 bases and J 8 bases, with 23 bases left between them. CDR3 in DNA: TGTGCCAGCATCGAACTGGGGCCCGGAGGTGATGGGGAGCTGTTTTCA. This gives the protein CASIELGPGGDGELFS.

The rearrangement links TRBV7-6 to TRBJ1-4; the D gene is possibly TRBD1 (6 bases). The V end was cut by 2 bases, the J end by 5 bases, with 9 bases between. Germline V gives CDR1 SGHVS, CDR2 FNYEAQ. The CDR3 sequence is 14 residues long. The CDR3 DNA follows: TGTGCCAGCAGCTTAAACCAGGGGAATGAAAAACTGTTTTTT. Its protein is CASSLNQGNEKLFF.

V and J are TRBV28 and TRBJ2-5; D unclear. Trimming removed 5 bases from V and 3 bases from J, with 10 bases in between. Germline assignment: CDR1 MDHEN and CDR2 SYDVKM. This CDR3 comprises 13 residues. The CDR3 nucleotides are TGTGCCAGCAGTATCCCCCCGAAAGAGACCCAGTACTTC. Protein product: CASSIPPKETQYF. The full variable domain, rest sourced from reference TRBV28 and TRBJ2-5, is DVKVTQSSRYLVKRTGEKVFLECVQDMDHENMFWYRQDPGLGLRLIYFSYDVKMKEKGDIPEGYSVSREKKERFSLILESASTNQTSMYLCASSIPPKETQYFGPGTRLLVL.

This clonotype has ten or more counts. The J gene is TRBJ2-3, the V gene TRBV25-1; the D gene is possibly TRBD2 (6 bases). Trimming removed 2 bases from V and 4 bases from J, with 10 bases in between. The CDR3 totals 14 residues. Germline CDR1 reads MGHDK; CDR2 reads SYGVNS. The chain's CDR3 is CASSEGGAPDTQYF. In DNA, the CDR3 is TGTGCCAGCAGTGAAGGCGGGGCCCCAGATACGCAGTATTTT. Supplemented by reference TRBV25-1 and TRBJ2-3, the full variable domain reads EADIYQTPRYLVIGTGKKITLECSQTMGHDKMYWYQQDPGMELHLIHYSYGVNSTEKGDLSSESTVSRIRTEHFPLTLESARPSHTSQYLCASSEGGAPDTQYFGPGTRLTVL.

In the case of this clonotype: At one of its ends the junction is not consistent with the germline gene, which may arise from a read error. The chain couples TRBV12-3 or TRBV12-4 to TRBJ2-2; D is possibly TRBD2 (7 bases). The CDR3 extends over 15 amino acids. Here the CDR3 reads CASSPQWGGTRELFF. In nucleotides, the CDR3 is TGTGCCAGCAGCCCCCAGTGGGGGGGCACCAGGGAGCTGTTTTTT.

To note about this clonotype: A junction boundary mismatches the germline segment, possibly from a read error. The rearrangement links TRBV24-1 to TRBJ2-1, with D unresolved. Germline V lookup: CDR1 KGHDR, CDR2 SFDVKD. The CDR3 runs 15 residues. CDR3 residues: CASSDSLGRHNEQFF. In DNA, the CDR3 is TGTGCCTCCAGTGATTCCCTTGGCAGGCACAATGAGCAGTTCTTC.

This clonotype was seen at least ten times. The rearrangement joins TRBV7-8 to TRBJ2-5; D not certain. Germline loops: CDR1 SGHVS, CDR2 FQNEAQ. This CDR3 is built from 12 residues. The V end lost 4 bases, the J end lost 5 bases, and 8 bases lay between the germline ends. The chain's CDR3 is CASSSREETQYF. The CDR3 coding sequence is TGTGCCAGCAGCTCCCGCGAGGAGACCCAGTACTTC.

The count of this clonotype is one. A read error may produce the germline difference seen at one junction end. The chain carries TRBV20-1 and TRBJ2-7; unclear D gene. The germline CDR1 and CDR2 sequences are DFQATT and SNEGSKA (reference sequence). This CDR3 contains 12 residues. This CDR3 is CSSTPDLYEHYF. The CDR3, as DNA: TGCAGTTCCACTCCAGACCTCTACGAGCATTACTTC.

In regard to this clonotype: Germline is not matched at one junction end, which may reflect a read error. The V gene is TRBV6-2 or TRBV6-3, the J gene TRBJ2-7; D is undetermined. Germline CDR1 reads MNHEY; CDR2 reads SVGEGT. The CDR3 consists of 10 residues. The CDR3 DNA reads TGTGCCAGCAGTTCGATTAGTTATTACTTT. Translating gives CASSSISYYF.